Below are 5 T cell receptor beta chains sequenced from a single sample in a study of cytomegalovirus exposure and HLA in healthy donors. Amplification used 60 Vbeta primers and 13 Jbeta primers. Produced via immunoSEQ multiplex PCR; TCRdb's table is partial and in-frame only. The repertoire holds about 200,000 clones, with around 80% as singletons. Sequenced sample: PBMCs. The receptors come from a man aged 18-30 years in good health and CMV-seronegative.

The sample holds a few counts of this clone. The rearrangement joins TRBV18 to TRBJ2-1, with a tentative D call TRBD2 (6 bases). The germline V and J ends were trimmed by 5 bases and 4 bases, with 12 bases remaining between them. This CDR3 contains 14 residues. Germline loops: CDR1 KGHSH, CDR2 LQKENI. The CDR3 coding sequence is TGTGCCAGCTCATCCCGGACTACGTACAATGAGCAGTTCTTC. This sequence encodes CASSSRTTYNEQFF. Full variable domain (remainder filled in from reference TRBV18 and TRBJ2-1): NAGVMQNPRHLVRRRGQEARLRCSPMKGHSHVYWYRQLPEEGLKFMVYLQKENIIDESGMPKERFSAEFPKEGPSILRIQQVVRGDSAAYFCASSSRTTYNEQFFGPGTRLTVL.

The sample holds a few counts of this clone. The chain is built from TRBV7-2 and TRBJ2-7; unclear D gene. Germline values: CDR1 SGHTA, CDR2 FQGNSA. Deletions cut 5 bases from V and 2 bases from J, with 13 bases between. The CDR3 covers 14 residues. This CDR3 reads CASSRDGGTYEQYF. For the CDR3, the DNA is TGTGCCAGCAGCCGCGACGGCGGAACCTACGAGCAGTACTTC.

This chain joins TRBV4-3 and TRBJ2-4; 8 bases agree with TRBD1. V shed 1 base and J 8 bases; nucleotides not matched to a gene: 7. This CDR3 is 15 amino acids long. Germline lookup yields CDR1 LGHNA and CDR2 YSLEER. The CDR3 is CASSQGGTGGDIQYF. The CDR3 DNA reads TGCGCCAGCAGCCAAGGGGGGACAGGTGGGGACATTCAGTACTTC.

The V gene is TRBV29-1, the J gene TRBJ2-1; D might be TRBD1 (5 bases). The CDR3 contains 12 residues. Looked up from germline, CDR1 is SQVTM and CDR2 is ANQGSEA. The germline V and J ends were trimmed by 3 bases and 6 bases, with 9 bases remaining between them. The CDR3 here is CSVDPRGNEQFF. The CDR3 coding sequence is TGCAGCGTTGATCCTAGGGGCAATGAGCAGTTCTTC.

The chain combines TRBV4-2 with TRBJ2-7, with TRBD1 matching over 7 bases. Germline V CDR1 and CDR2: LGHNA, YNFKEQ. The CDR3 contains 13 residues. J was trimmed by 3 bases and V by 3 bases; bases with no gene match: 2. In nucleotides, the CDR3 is TGTGCCAGCAGCCAGCCAGGGGGCTACGAGCAGTACTTC. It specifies CASSQPGGYEQYF.